This entry is about one T cell receptor (beta chain). Its antigen is undetermined. TCRdb keeps only in-frame clones here, not all; method: immunoSEQ multiplex PCR. The table shows some 120,000 clones, with around 93% occurring only once. The data were taken from a study of OX40 agonist ivuxolimab in advanced cancers. Whole-study context: Partial response was recorded in three patients: one hepatocellular carcinoma and two cutaneous melanoma cases. The study, taken as a whole, reports: Clonal expansion by week 6 occurred in CD4+ and CD8+ blood T cells (at 0.1 to 3.0 mg/kg). Partial responders at 0.1-3.0 mg/kg had among the lowest clonal expansion. Low normalized T-cell clonal expansion also characterized some of the nonresponders.

Germline V gene data show CDR1 as MNHEY and CDR2 as SVGAGI. The CDR3 spans 13 residues. V lost 5 bases and J lost 2, with 7 bases in between. The sequence was collected from an adult with an advanced solid tumor such as melanoma, head and neck, liver or kidney cancer. The sample in question was CD4+ or CD8+ T cells sorted from blood, obtained in a trial of the OX40 agonist ivuxolimab. This chain connects TRBV6-5 to TRBJ1-3; D not certain. The CDR3 nucleotides read TGTGCCAGCAGTCCCTCCCCTGGAAACACCATATATTTT. It translates to CASSPSPGNTIYF.